A single sample is the source of the 19 T cell receptor beta chains below, sequenced in a study of control samples from healthy donors and cancer patients. The repertoire was sequenced with immunoSEQ multiplex PCR; TCRdb's copy has only in-frame clones and lacks some. The sample shows under 150,000 clones, more than 75% of them seen only once. The sequenced material came from blood. All receptors come from a middle-aged man in good health.

This clone has only one observation. The J gene is TRBJ2-5, the V gene TRBV10-2; 7 bases are shared with TRBD2. The CDR3 sequence is 12 residues long. V shed 4 bases, J shed 6 bases, and the junction held 2 bases outside the gene matches. Germline CDR1 reads WSHSY; CDR2 reads SAAADI. In DNA, the CDR3 is TGCGCCAGCAGTGGGGACTACAAGACCCAGTACTTC. Encoded protein: CASSGDYKTQYF.

CDR3 in DNA: TGTGCCAGCAGTGAACTCAGGCCGGCTAGACAAAATTCACCCCTCCACTTT. It codes for CASSELRPARQNSPLHF. V usage is TRBV6-1 and J usage is TRBJ1-6; no definite D call. Looked up from germline, CDR1 is MNHNS and CDR2 is SASEGT. The V gene lost 2 bases and the J gene lost 7 bases, with 18 bases spanning the gap. The length of the CDR3 is 17 residues.

This chain uses TRBV3-1 (or the pseudogene TRBV3-2) with TRBJ1-1, with 10 bases identical to TRBD1. V shed 0 bases, J shed 0 bases, and the junction held 7 bases outside the gene matches. From germline, CDR1 is LGHDT and CDR2 YNNKEL (reference sequence). The CDR3 totals 18 residues. The CDR3 is CASSQDAGTGVVNTEAFF. CDR3 nucleotide sequence: TGTGCCAGCAGCCAAGATGCCGGGACAGGGGTGGTGAACACTGAAGCTTTCTTT.

This chain joins TRBV7-2 and TRBJ2-7; 13 bases agree with TRBD2. Trimming took 2 bases from V and 2 from J; bases not matched to a gene: 3. The length of the CDR3 is 16 residues. Germline V gives CDR1 SGHTA, CDR2 FQGNSA. The CDR3 sequence: CASSLYGTSGAYEQYF. Written as DNA, the CDR3 is TGTGCCAGCAGCTTATACGGGACTAGCGGGGCCTACGAGCAGTACTTC.

The J gene is TRBJ2-7, the V gene TRBV30; D is perhaps TRBD1 (5 bases). Trimming shortened V by 3 bases and J by 6 bases, and 12 bases separated the two germline ends. The CDR3 covers 12 residues. Germline-derived CDR1 and CDR2 are GTSNPN and SVGIG (reference sequence). This CDR3 is CAWSLNGAEQYF. The CDR3 DNA follows: TGTGCCTGGAGCCTGAATGGGGCCGAGCAGTACTTC. The variable domain in full, completed from reference TRBV30 and TRBJ2-7, reads SQTIHQWPATLVQPVGSPLSLECTVEGTSNPNLYWYRQAAGRGLQLLFYSVGIGQISSEVPQNLSASRPQDRQFILSSKKLLLSDSGFYLCAWSLNGAEQYFGPGTRLTVT.

The chain joins TRBV18 to TRBJ2-7, with D possibly matching TRBD1 (6 bases). The CDR3 extends over 13 amino acids. Per the germline V gene, CDR1 is KGHSH and CDR2 is LQKENI. The V end lost 3 bases, the J end lost 4 bases, and 10 bases lay between the germline ends. The CDR3 nucleotides are TGTGCCAGCTCACCCCAGGGGCAGTACGAGCAGTACTTC. This gives the protein CASSPQGQYEQYF.

The CDR3 coding sequence is TGTGCCAGCAGCCAATTAGAAGGGTCCGAGCAGTACTTC. Amino acid sequence: CASSQLEGSEQYF. This rearrangement joins TRBV14 to TRBJ2-7; D is undetermined. The V end was cut by 2 bases, the J end by 6 bases, with 11 bases between. Germline CDR1 reads SGHDN; CDR2 reads FVKESK. The length of the CDR3 is 13 residues.

The chain employs TRBV21-1 and TRBJ1-5. TRBV21-1 is a known pseudogene. The CDR3 length is 17 residues. CDR3 in amino acids: CASSKSVETISNQPQHF. CDR3 DNA sequence: TGTGCCAGCAGCAAATCCGTAGAAACAATTAGCAATCAGCCCCAGCATTTT.

The chain couples TRBV11-2 to TRBJ1-1; the match to TRBD1 covers 7 bases. V was pared by 4 bases and J by 0 bases, with 8 bases of the junction left unmatched. The CDR3 runs 16 residues. Germline V gene data show CDR1 as SGHAT and CDR2 as FQNNGV. This CDR3 reads CASSSRPTGMNTEAFF. The CDR3 bases are TGTGCCAGCAGCTCCCGACCGACAGGGATGAACACTGAAGCTTTCTTT.

The gene calls are TRBV10-3 and TRBJ2-2; D might be TRBD2 (5 bases). Germline CDR1 and CDR2: ENHRY and SYGVKD. V was cut by 0 bases and J by 4 bases, with 6 bases left in between. This CDR3 contains 14 residues. This CDR3 is CAISESTTTGELFF. CDR3 coding DNA: TGTGCCATCAGTGAGTCGACTACCACCGGGGAGCTGTTTTTT.

This clone appeared many times. CDR3 loop: CASSDRGNTGELFF. The CDR3 coding sequence is TGCGCCAGCAGCGACAGGGGGAACACCGGGGAGCTGTTTTTT. The chain employs TRBV4-1 and TRBJ2-2; 8 bases agree with TRBD1. Losses at the gene ends were 5 bases for V and 1 base for J; bases not matched to a gene: 0. Germline V gene lookup returns CDR1 MGHRA and CDR2 YSYEKL. This CDR3 has 14 amino acids.

The chain carries TRBV5-4 and TRBJ1-2, with D possibly matching TRBD1 (5 bases). Looked up from germline, CDR1 is SGHNT and CDR2 is YYREEE (reference sequence). The CDR3 has 13 amino acids. The V end was cut by 4 bases, the J end by 4 bases, with 11 bases between. CDR3 region: CASSPPQGYGYTF. The CDR3 DNA sequence: TGTGCCAGCAGCCCCCCTCAGGGCTATGGCTACACCTTC.

This chain's CDR3 is CASSLEGGAHYGYTF. The CDR3 coding sequence is TGTGCCAGCAGCTTAGAAGGAGGGGCGCACTATGGCTACACCTTC. V gene TRBV7-2 combines with J gene TRBJ1-2; a weak D match, TRBD1 (5 bases). V was pared by 1 base and J by 3 bases, with 12 bases between. From germline, CDR1 is SGHTA and CDR2 FQGNSA. CDR3 length: 15 residues.

The chain links TRBV5-4 to TRBJ1-2; D is ambiguous. CDR1 is SGHNT and CDR2 is YYREEE in the germline V gene (reference sequence). CDR3 length: 10 amino acids. V dropped 1 base and J dropped 7 bases, with 2 bases sitting between them. In DNA, the CDR3 is TGTGCCAGCAGCTTGAGTGGCTACACCTTC. Its translation: CASSLSGYTF. Filled out from reference TRBV5-4 and TRBJ1-2, the complete variable domain reads ETGVTQSPTHLIKTRGQQVTLRCSSQSGHNTVSWYQQALGQGPQFIFQYYREEENGRGNFPPRFSGLQFPNYSSELNVNALELDDSALYLCASSLSGYTFGSGTRLTVV.

This sequence joins TRBV4-3 and TRBJ2-1, with 9 nucleotides matching TRBD2. This CDR3 contains 19 residues. Germline-derived CDR1 and CDR2 are LGHNA and YSLEER. After removal of 6 bases from V and 0 bases from J, the junction contained 15 bases not matched to a gene. The CDR3 is CASSSSGALKSSSYNEQFF. The CDR3 DNA follows: TGCGCCAGCAGTTCTAGCGGGGCCCTGAAAAGTAGCTCCTACAATGAGCAGTTCTTC.

The chain joins TRBV5-4 to TRBJ2-3; possibly TRBD1 or TRBD2 for D (5 bases each). This CDR3 is built from 13 residues. Germline V gene sequence: CDR1 SGHNT, CDR2 YYREEE (reference sequence). V gave up 4 bases and J gave up 9 bases, with 15 bases separating them. CDR3 in amino acids: CASSASGTPTQYF. DNA for the CDR3: TGTGCCAGCAGCGCCTCCGGGACCCCGACGCAGTATTTT.

This chain's CDR3 is CAWTTGNIGNTIYF. CDR3 nucleotides: TGTGCCTGGACGACAGGAAATATTGGAAACACCATATATTTT. This chain joins TRBV30 and TRBJ1-3, with TRBD1 as a possible D gene (6 bases). Trimming pared 4 bases from V and 3 bases from J, leaving 13 bases between. The germline V gene has CDR1 GTSNPN and CDR2 SVGIG (reference sequence). This CDR3 contains 14 residues.

The rearrangement joins TRBV24-1 to TRBJ2-1, with 9 bases fitting TRBD1. The CDR3 extends over 15 amino acids. Germline values: CDR1 KGHDR, CDR2 SFDVKD. J gave up 7 bases and V 2 bases, and 5 bases lay outside the gene matches. The CDR3 reads CATSDSSDRGNEQFF. The CDR3 DNA reads TGTGCCACCAGTGATTCTTCGGACAGGGGTAATGAGCAGTTCTTC.

The CDR3 coding sequence is TGTGCCAGCAGTCAAGGACTAGCGGGGGGGCAAGATACGCAGTATTTT. Its translation: CASSQGLAGGQDTQYF. This sequence joins TRBV7-9 and TRBJ2-3, with 15 bases identical to TRBD2. Germline lookup yields CDR1 SEHNR and CDR2 FQNEAQ (reference sequence). J gave up 5 bases and V 6 bases, and 6 bases lay outside the gene matches. The CDR3 is 16 amino acids.